This T cell receptor (beta chain) came from a study of beta chain features in type 1 diabetes. V shed 4 bases and J 6 bases; nucleotides not matched to a gene: 9. CDR1 is SGHNT and CDR2 is YYREEE in the germline V gene (reference sequence). The CDR3 runs to 15 residues. cDNA synthesis used the whole RNA isolate, giving expressed TCRB sequences. Profiling relied on immunoSEQ multiplex PCR, and the TCRdb table lists in-frame clones only, not all of them. The top ten hold 0.65% to 0.75% of the sample, which has 100,000 to 150,000 clones, 9% seen once. Findings and caveats of the study: The similarity of naive, central memory and Treg TCRB repertoires appeared greater among patients than among healthy donors. Among patients with Type 1 diabetes, TCRB CDR3s were moderately but significantly shorter in every one of the four CD4+ subsets.

Central memory, naive, regulatory and stem cell-like memory CD4+ cells were sorted by CD45RO/CCR7/CD25/CD127/CD95/CD27. The sample holds a few counts of this clone. As yet, its antigen is unknown. V gene TRBV5-4 combines with J gene TRBJ1-2, with TRBD1 matching over 10 bases. The sample comprised central memory CD4+ T cells from blood. The receptor was isolated from a man aged 30 to 39 with type 1 diabetes. The DNA of the CDR3 is TGTGCCAGCAGCCTTACGGACAGGGGGGAAAATGGCTACACCTTC. Protein sequence: CASSLTDRGENGYTF.